The present TCR beta chain was sequenced within a study of long-term antiretroviral therapy in people with HIV. The J segment lost 0 bases and the V segment lost 2 bases, leaving 10 bases of the junction unmatched. From germline, CDR1 is SGHDT and CDR2 YYEEEE. CDR3 length: 17 residues. At the survey level, the v3.0 immunoSEQ assay was run. Per sample, sequencing targeted roughly 40,000-55,000 T-cell genomes. Here immunoSEQ multiplex PCR was the method, and the copy in TCRdb shows in-frame clones only, minus some. The sample shows approximately 37,000 clones, 75% to 90% of them seen only once. This clonotype was sampled from a man aged 18 to 30 with HIV. The sequenced sample was unsorted PBMCs, obtained 1 year after starting antiretroviral therapy. This chain joins TRBV5-6 and TRBJ2-7; TRBD1 aligns across 8 bases. The CDR3 DNA reads TGTGCCAGCAGCTTCGATCGACAGGGGACGATCTCCTACGAGCAGTACTTC. Encoded protein: CASSFDRQGTISYEQYF. The full variable domain, with the rest looked up from reference TRBV5-6 and TRBJ2-7, is DAGVTQSPTHLIKTRGQQVTLRCSPKSGHDTVSWYQQALGQGPQFIFQYYEEEERQRGNFPDRFSGHQFPNYSSELNVNALLLGDSALYLCASSFDRQGTISYEQYFGPGTRLTVT.